This T cell receptor (beta chain) is drawn from a study of blood T cell repertoires in COVID-19. Study overall: Donors in the United States, Italy and Spain gave samples during acute or convalescent COVID-19. PBMCs, B-cell-depleted T cells, or T cells provided the cDNA or gDNA that made up the material.

Authors' processing steps: Amplification of reference gene primers provided the estimated nucleated cell counts. TCRdb's copy holds only in-frame clones and misses some; the assay was immunoSEQ multiplex PCR. The V and J calls and clone size are taken from that table; D and trimming were inferred from the DNA. The sample gives 200,000 to 250,000 clones, roughly 80% of which show up once; roughly 7.8% is in the top ten. J was trimmed by 4 bases and V by 3 bases; bases with no gene match: 2. This CDR3 contains 13 residues. Germline V gene sequence: CDR1 SGHTA, CDR2 FQGNSA. Sequencing was carried out using peripheral blood. This clonotype was obtained from a woman of 80 years or more with COVID-19, enrolled during active disease. The chain combines TRBV7-2 with TRBJ1-2, with 7 bases matching TRBD1. DNA of the CDR3: TGTGCCAGCAGCTTGGGACAGTCCTATGGCTACACCTTC. This sequence encodes CASSLGQSYGYTF.